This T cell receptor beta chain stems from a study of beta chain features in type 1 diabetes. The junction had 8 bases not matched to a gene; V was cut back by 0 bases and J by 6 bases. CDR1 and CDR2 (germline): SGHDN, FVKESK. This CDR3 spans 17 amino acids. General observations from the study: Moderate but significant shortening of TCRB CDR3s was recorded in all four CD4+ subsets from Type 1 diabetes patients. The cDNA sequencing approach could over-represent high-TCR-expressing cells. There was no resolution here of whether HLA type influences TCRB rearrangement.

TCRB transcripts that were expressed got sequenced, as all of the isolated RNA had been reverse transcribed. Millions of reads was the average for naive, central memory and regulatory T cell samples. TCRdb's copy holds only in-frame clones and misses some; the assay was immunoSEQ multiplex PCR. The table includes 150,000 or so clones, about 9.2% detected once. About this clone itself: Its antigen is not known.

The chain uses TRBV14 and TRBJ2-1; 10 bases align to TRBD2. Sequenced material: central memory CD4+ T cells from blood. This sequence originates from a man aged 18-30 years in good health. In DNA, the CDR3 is TGTGCCAGCAGCCAAGAGTCGCTGGGACTAGCGTCCAATGAGCAGTTCTTC. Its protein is CASSQESLGLASNEQFF.